Sequencing of this T cell receptor (beta chain) was carried out in a study of T cell repertoires and HLA-DP antigens. The wider study: CD4+ T cells were cocultured with HeLa cells expressing HLA-DP. One alloantigen had around ten groove amino acid differences from self, the other one.

Untouched CD4+ T cells were bead-isolated from PBMC at approximately 98% purity. Clones were sequenced by immunoSEQ multiplex PCR, and TCRdb holds only the in-frame ones, with some missing. The sample yields over 100,000 clones, approximately 92% seen once. About this clone itself: As yet, its antigen is unknown.

This receptor was obtained from a woman in her late teens or twenties in good health and CMV-seronegative. The specimen was CD4+ T cells from PBMCs.

The CDR3 spells CASSRGRGGSTDTQYF. Written as DNA, the CDR3 is TGTGCCAGCAGCCGAGGGCGGGGGGGGAGCACAGATACGCAGTATTTT. This chain links TRBV9 with TRBJ2-3, with 9 bases aligning to TRBD2. J was trimmed by 0 bases and V by 4 bases; bases with no gene match: 6. From germline, CDR1 is SGDLS and CDR2 YYNGEE. This CDR3 spans 16 amino acids.